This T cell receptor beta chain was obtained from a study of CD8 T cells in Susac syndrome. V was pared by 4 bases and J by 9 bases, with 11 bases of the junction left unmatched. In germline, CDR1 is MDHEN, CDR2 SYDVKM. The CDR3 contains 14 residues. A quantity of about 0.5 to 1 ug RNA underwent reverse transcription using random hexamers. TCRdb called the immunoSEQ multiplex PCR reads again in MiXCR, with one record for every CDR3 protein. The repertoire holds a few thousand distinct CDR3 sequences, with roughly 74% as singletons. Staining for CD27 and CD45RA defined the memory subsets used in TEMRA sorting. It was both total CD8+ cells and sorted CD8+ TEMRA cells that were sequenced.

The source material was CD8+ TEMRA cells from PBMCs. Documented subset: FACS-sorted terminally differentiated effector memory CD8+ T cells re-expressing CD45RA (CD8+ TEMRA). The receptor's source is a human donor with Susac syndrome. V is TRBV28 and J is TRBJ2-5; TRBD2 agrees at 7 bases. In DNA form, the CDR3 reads TGTGCCAGCAGTTCCTTAGGACTAGACGAGCCCCAGTACTTC. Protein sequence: CASSSLGLDEPQYF.